The clone carrying this T cell receptor beta chain was seen at least ten times. The entry originates in a study of T cell repertoires in cytomegalovirus infection. Study details: Carrying CMV and the relevant HLA type showed in public TCR beta signatures.

The CDR3 consists of 13 residues. Germline V gives CDR1 SGHTA, CDR2 FQGNSA. V dropped 5 bases and J dropped 9 bases, with 14 bases sitting between them. A single record per CDR3 protein comes from TCRdb applying MiXCR to the reads. The table includes about 230,000 distinct CDR3 sequences, around 6.4% detected once. The source is a human donor in good health (CMV status not recorded). Some clones in this sample may be carry-over from other donors' samples. V and J are TRBV7-2 and TRBJ1-5; D call uncertain. Input material: PBMCs. CDR3 in amino acids: CASSAISSGPQHF. The CDR3 bases are TGTGCCAGCAGCGCCATATCATCTGGGCCCCAGCATTTT.